This record looks at one T cell receptor (beta chain) sequence and its context. Trimming cost V 0 bases and J 3 bases; bases outside gene matches: 8. This CDR3 has 18 amino acids. The germline V gene encodes CDR1 MGHRA and CDR2 YSYEKL. Time point: pretreatment peripheral blood. Each patient gave between 1 and 8 samples of peripheral blood mononuclear cells, which were collected pretreatment and during treatment. Assay: immunoSEQ multiplex PCR; the TCRdb copy retains only in-frame clones and omits some. Of around 63,000 clones detected, 75% to 85% appear once; the ten largest clones hold 1.5% to 2%. This entry comes from a study of PD-L1 blockade in urothelial cancer. Study summary: Typically, measured as a median, blood samples had 110,000 to 150,000 T cells.

The receptor was derived from a man in his 70s with urothelial cancer. The chain links TRBV4-1 to TRBJ2-2; TRBD2 aligns across 9 bases. Source: PBMCs, taken around atezolizumab (anti-PD-L1) treatment. The chain's CDR3 is CASSQDPSGTEDTGELFF. DNA of the CDR3: TGCGCCAGCAGCCAAGATCCTAGCGGGACCGAAGACACCGGGGAGCTGTTTTTT.